Shown below are 13 T cell receptor beta chains from a single sample sequenced in a study of blood T cell repertoires in COVID-19. The method was immunoSEQ multiplex PCR; TCRdb's version includes in-frame clones alone and lacks a portion of them. Here the sample spans about 210,000 clones, approximately 85% being singletons. The specimen sequenced was peripheral blood. All receptors come from a woman aged 65 to 85 with COVID-19, enrolled during active disease.

This clone was found a few times. The V gene is TRBV6-6, the J gene TRBJ1-1; D is perhaps TRBD1 (6 bases). This CDR3 comprises 12 residues. The V gene lost 2 bases and the J gene lost 6 bases, with 7 bases spanning the gap. CDR1 and CDR2 from the germline V gene are MNHNY and SVGAGI (reference sequence). The CDR3 DNA reads as TGTGCCAGCAGTTACGGACAGTCTGAAGCTTTCTTT. The encoded protein is CASSYGQSEAFF.

The rearrangement links TRBV25-1 to TRBJ1-1, with a weak D call TRBD1 (5 bases). CDR1 and CDR2 (germline): MGHDK, SYGVNS. This CDR3 region has 14 residues. V lost 6 bases, J lost 5 bases, and 16 bases lay in between. Written as DNA, the CDR3 is TGTGCCAGCAGGCACAGAGGGGAGGGAACTGAAGCTTTCTTT. This encodes CASRHRGEGTEAFF.

The V gene is TRBV30, the J gene TRBJ1-6; perhaps TRBD1 as D (5 bases). Germline CDR1 reads GTSNPN; CDR2 reads SVGIG (reference sequence). This CDR3 has 13 amino acids. Trimming removed 3 bases at V and 8 bases at J, with 11 bases between. This CDR3 is CAWRRGWDSPLHF. Written as DNA, the CDR3 is TGTGCCTGGAGAAGGGGCTGGGATTCACCCCTCCACTTT.

In DNA form, the CDR3 reads TGTGCCAGCAGTGACGCGGGTGGGTTTGGGATCGCAAAACTGTTTTTT. It translates to CASSDAGGFGIAKLFF. J is TRBJ1-4 and V is TRBV25-1, with D unresolved. In germline, CDR1 is MGHDK, CDR2 SYGVNS. This CDR3 contains 16 residues. Trimming shortened V by 3 bases and J by 10 bases, and 21 bases separated the two germline ends.

The chain carries TRBV7-2 and TRBJ1-3, with a possible D match to TRBD1 (5 bases). The germline CDR1 and CDR2 sequences are SGHTA and FQGNSA. Trimming removed 5 bases from V and 1 base from J, with 15 bases in between. This CDR3 is 16 amino acids long. CDR3 DNA: TGTGCCAGCAGCCCTGAATCAGGGATTTCTGGAAACACCATATATTTT. Translated: CASSPESGISGNTIYF.

This clone occurred once. This sequence joins TRBV4-1 and TRBJ1-2; 11 bases line up with TRBD1. The length of the CDR3 is 14 residues. The germline CDR1 and CDR2 sequences are MGHRA and YSYEKL. V was pared by 4 bases and J by 8 bases, with 6 bases of the junction left unmatched. In nucleotides, the CDR3 is TGCGCCAGCAGCCGGGGCGGGACAGGGGGAGGCTACACCTTC. Protein product: CASSRGGTGGGYTF.

This chain links TRBV6-5 with TRBJ1-3; tentative D call: TRBD1 (6 bases). The CDR3 is 16 amino acids. Germline CDR1 reads MNHEY; CDR2 reads SVGAGI. Trimming removed 0 bases at V and 0 bases at J, with 9 bases between. The CDR3 nucleotides are TGTGCCAGCAGTTACTCGGGACAAAACTCTGGAAACACCATATATTTT. Amino acids: CASSYSGQNSGNTIYF.

The gene calls are TRBV24-1 and TRBJ2-1; the match to TRBD2 covers 9 bases. Trimming took 4 bases from V and 2 from J; bases not matched to a gene: 5. Germline assignment: CDR1 KGHDR and CDR2 SFDVKD. This CDR3 has 16 amino acids. The CDR3 sequence is CATSESTSGAYNEQFF. The CDR3 nucleotides are TGTGCCACCAGTGAGTCGACTAGCGGAGCCTACAATGAGCAGTTCTTC.

This chain links TRBV9 with TRBJ1-1, with 11 bases identical to TRBD1. The V and J ends lost 5 bases and 6 bases, in that order; junction bases with no gene match: 6. Germline V gene sequence: CDR1 SGDLS, CDR2 YYNGEE. This CDR3 spans 14 amino acids. Written as DNA, the CDR3 is TGTGCCAGCAGGAGGACAGGGGGCAACGCTGAAGCTTTCTTT. It is translated as CASRRTGGNAEAFF.

The rearrangement links TRBV27 to TRBJ2-1; D is ambiguous. The length of the CDR3 is 12 residues. Germline V CDR1 and CDR2: MNHEY, SMNVEV (reference sequence). Trimming removed 2 bases at V and 9 bases at J, with 8 bases between. The CDR3 DNA is TGTGCCAGCAGTTTAAGCCACGGTGAGCAGTTCTTC. Its protein is CASSLSHGEQFF.

The chain has TRBV7-9 and TRBJ1-2; 12 nucleotides align to TRBD1. There are 16 residues in the CDR3. The germline V gene has CDR1 SEHNR and CDR2 FQNEAQ (reference sequence). The trim removed 5 bases at V and 4 bases at J, leaving 8 bases unmatched. The CDR3 sequence: CASSPAGTGGGYGYTF. CDR3 in DNA: TGTGCCAGCAGCCCAGCCGGGACAGGGGGCGGCTATGGCTACACCTTC. The full variable domain, its missing parts supplied by reference TRBV7-9 and TRBJ1-2, is DTGVSQNPRHKITKRGQNVTFRCDPISEHNRLYWYRQTLGQGPEFLTYFQNEAQLEKSRLLSDRFSAERPKGSFSTLEIQRTEQGDSAMYLCASSPAGTGGGYGYTFGSGTRLTVV.

V and J are TRBV6-6 and TRBJ1-1; perhaps TRBD1 as D (5 bases). The CDR3 spans 13 residues. Germline values: CDR1 MNHNY, CDR2 SVGAGI (reference sequence). Trimming shortened V by 8 bases and J by 1 base, and 11 bases separated the two germline ends. CDR3 bases: TGTGCCAGCCTGGGGGGGGAGAACACTGAAGCTTTCTTT. This gives the protein CASLGGENTEAFF.

This chain uses TRBV6-6 with TRBJ2-1; 7 bases agree with TRBD2. The CDR3 sequence is 15 residues long. The V gene end was trimmed by 6 bases and the J gene end by 7 bases; junction bases not matched to a gene: 12. Germline lookup yields CDR1 MNHNY and CDR2 SVGAGI (reference sequence). The CDR3 region has the DNA TGTGCCAGCAGCTGGGAGTGGGAGGGCAAGAATGAGCAGTTCTTC. It yields the protein CASSWEWEGKNEQFF.